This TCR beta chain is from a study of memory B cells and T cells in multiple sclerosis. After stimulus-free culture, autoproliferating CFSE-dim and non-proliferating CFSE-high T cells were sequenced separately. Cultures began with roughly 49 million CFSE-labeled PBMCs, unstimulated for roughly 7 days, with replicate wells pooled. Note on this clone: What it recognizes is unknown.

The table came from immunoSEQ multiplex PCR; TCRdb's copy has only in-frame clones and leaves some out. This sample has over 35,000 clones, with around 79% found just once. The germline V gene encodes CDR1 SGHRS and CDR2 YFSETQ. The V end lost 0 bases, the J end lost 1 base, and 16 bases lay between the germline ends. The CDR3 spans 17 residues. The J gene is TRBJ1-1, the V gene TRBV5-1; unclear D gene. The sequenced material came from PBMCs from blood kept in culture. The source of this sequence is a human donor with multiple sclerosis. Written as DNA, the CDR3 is TGCGCCAGCAGCTTGGTTTTCGCAGTGCAAACGAACACTGAAGCTTTCTTT. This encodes CASSLVFAVQTNTEAFF.